Listed here are 30 T cell receptor beta chains from one sample, sequenced in a study of OX40 agonist ivuxolimab in advanced cancers. TCRdb's copy holds only in-frame clones and misses some; the assay was immunoSEQ multiplex PCR. The sample records 30,000 to 45,000 clones, about 81% being singletons. The source was CD4+ or CD8+ T cells sorted from blood, collected in a trial of the OX40 agonist ivuxolimab. The receptors originated from an adult with an advanced solid tumor such as melanoma, head and neck, liver or kidney cancer.

The rearrangement joins TRBV27 to TRBJ1-6, with TRBD1 matching 8 bases. The trim removed 5 bases at V and 6 bases at J, leaving 6 bases unmatched. The CDR3 sequence is 15 residues long. Germline V CDR1 and CDR2: MNHEY, SMNVEV (reference sequence). CDR3 region: CASSPWTGLNSPLHF. DNA for the CDR3: TGTGCCAGCAGTCCATGGACAGGGCTTAATTCACCCCTCCACTTT.

V gene TRBV7-2 combines with J gene TRBJ2-1, with TRBD2 matching 10 bases. The germline gives CDR1 SGHTA, CDR2 FQGNSA. After removal of 1 base from V and 8 bases from J, the junction contained 14 bases not matched to a gene. CDR3 size: 18 residues. CDR3 sequence: CASSLVPPQRGGPDEQFF. The CDR3 nucleotides read TGTGCCAGCAGCTTAGTGCCCCCCCAGCGGGGGGGCCCTGATGAGCAGTTCTTC.

The CDR3 DNA follows: TGTGCCAGCAGCGACACAGGGGTCAGCACAGATACGCAGTATTTT. Encoded protein: CASSDTGVSTDTQYF. The chain uses TRBV7-9 and TRBJ2-3, with TRBD1 identical over 7 bases. The J segment lost 0 bases and the V segment lost 5 bases, leaving 5 bases of the junction unmatched. Germline V gives CDR1 SEHNR, CDR2 FQNEAQ (reference sequence). The CDR3 length is 15 residues. The whole variable domain, remainder taken from reference TRBV7-9 and TRBJ2-3, is DTGVSQNPRHKITKRGQNVTFRCDPISEHNRLYWYRQTLGQGPEFLTYFQNEAQLEKSRLLSDRFSAERPKGSFSTLEIQRTEQGDSAMYLCASSDTGVSTDTQYFGPGTRLTVL.

The chain links TRBV7-9 to TRBJ2-1; D might be TRBD1 (5 bases). This CDR3 spans 15 amino acids. The germline V and J ends were trimmed by 5 bases and 10 bases, with 21 bases remaining between them. Germline assignment: CDR1 SEHNR and CDR2 FQNEAQ (reference sequence). The CDR3 DNA is TGTGCCAGCAGCCCGGGCGACGTGGGGCGTGAAGAGCAGTTCTTC. Residues: CASSPGDVGREEQFF. Looking up the rest from reference TRBV7-9 and TRBJ2-1 gives the full variable domain: DTGVSQNPRHKITKRGQNVTFRCDPISEHNRLYWYRQTLGQGPEFLTYFQNEAQLEKSRLLSDRFSAERPKGSFSTLEIQRTEQGDSAMYLCASSPGDVGREEQFFGPGTRLTVL.

The chain links TRBV5-4 to TRBJ2-3; D may correspond to TRBD1 or TRBD2 (6 bases each). Germline V gene lookup returns CDR1 SGHNT and CDR2 YYREEE (reference sequence). CDR3 length equals 13 residues. Trimming cost V 4 bases and J 5 bases, with 11 bases left between them. CDR3 sequence reads: CASSQGGKDTQYF. Here the CDR3 DNA reads TGTGCCAGCAGCCAAGGGGGGAAAGATACGCAGTATTTT.

The CDR3 region has the DNA TGTGCCAGCAGTTTATCGCGGGTGGGGAACACTGAAGCTTTCTTT. As protein: CASSLSRVGNTEAFF. J is TRBJ1-1 and V is TRBV27; D uncertain. Germline CDR1 reads MNHEY; CDR2 reads SMNVEV (reference sequence). V shed 0 bases and J shed 1 base, with 9 bases lying between them. The CDR3 totals 15 residues.

The V and J genes are TRBV29-1 and TRBJ1-2, with D perhaps TRBD1 (5 bases). In germline, CDR1 is SQVTM, CDR2 ANQGSEA. V dropped 5 bases and J dropped 2 bases, with 12 bases sitting between them. The CDR3 spans 13 residues. The CDR3 DNA sequence: TGCAGCGTTCCGAGGGGCAGCAACTATGGCTACACCTTC. Translating it yields CSVPRGSNYGYTF.

The gene calls are TRBV5-1 and TRBJ1-1, with unresolved D. With 2 bases removed from V and 1 base from J, the gap between germline ends came to 6 bases. The germline V gene has CDR1 SGHRS and CDR2 YFSETQ. CDR3 size: 13 residues. CDR3 amino acids: CASSLTTNTEAFF. The DNA for the CDR3 is TGCGCCAGCAGCTTAACAACGAACACTGAAGCTTTCTTT. Supplemented by reference TRBV5-1 and TRBJ1-1, the full variable domain reads KAGVTQTPRYLIKTRGQQVTLSCSPISGHRSVSWYQQTPGQGLQFLFEYFSETQRNKGNFPGRFSGRQFSNSRSEMNVSTLELGDSALYLCASSLTTNTEAFFGQGTRLTVV.

This clone has more than one count but fewer than ten. The rearrangement links TRBV28 to TRBJ2-1, with D unresolved. The CDR3 is made up of 16 amino acids. Trimming took 5 bases from V and 6 from J, leaving 20 bases between them. CDR1 MDHEN and CDR2 SYDVKM come from the germline V gene. The CDR3 DNA follows: TGTGCCAGCAGTGGTCCCTCCTTAACAGTCACCAATGAGCAGTTCTTC. Its translation is CASSGPSLTVTNEQFF.

The V gene is TRBV6-1, the J gene TRBJ2-3; D perhaps matches TRBD2 (6 bases). The CDR3 covers 15 residues. Deletions cut 6 bases from V and 0 bases from J, with 13 bases between. Germline CDR1 MNHNS, CDR2 SASEGT. CDR3 residues: CASSGDFASTDTQYF. The DNA of the CDR3 is TGTGCCAGCAGCGGGGACTTTGCTAGCACAGATACGCAGTATTTT.

V is TRBV7-7 and J is TRBJ2-2; possibly TRBD2 for D (5 bases). This CDR3 comprises 13 residues. Trimming took off 2 bases at V and 13 bases at J, with 14 bases between the two ends. Germline-derived CDR1 and CDR2 are SSHAT and FNYEAQ (reference sequence). This CDR3 reads CASSLSDTGRLFF. In DNA, the CDR3 is TGTGCCAGCAGCTTATCTGATACGGGGAGGCTGTTTTTT. Looking up the rest from reference TRBV7-7 and TRBJ2-2 gives the full variable domain: GAGVSQSPRYKVTKRGQDVTLRCDPISSHATLYWYQQALGQGPEFLTYFNYEAQPDKSGLPSDRFSAERPEGSISTLTIQRTEQRDSAMYRCASSLSDTGRLFFGEGSRLTVL.

Note on this clone: Possible read error: a much larger clone is one base away. Other DNA sequences in the same sample also yield this CDR3. The chain has TRBV5-1 and TRBJ2-6; 9 bases map to TRBD1. This CDR3 contains 17 residues. CDR1 and CDR2 (germline): SGHRS, YFSETQ. The ends lost 5 bases at V and 1 base at J; junction bases unmatched: 7. DNA of the CDR3: TGCGCCAGCAGTCCTCGACAGGGGGGGTCTGGGGCCAACGTCCTGACTTTC. Translated: CASSPRQGGSGANVLTF.

This chain joins TRBV7-8 and TRBJ2-1; 7 nucleotides align to TRBD1. The CDR3 covers 13 residues. Germline trimming cut 6 bases from V and 7 bases from J; bases unmatched to any gene: 6. Germline V CDR1 and CDR2: SGHVS, FQNEAQ. CDR3 region: CASSAEQGNEQFF. In nucleotides, the CDR3 is TGTGCCAGCAGTGCAGAACAGGGGAATGAGCAGTTCTTC.

The gene calls are TRBV4-2 and TRBJ2-5, with TRBD1 matching 9 bases. The CDR3 sequence is 15 residues long. CDR1 LGHNA and CDR2 YNFKEQ come from the germline V gene. V was clipped by 1 base and J by 5 bases; unmatched bases: 5. CDR3 region: CASSQVQGAGETQYF. The CDR3 region has the DNA TGTGCCAGCAGCCAAGTACAGGGGGCGGGGGAGACCCAGTACTTC.

This rearrangement joins TRBV5-5 to TRBJ2-7, with unresolved D. Germline lookup yields CDR1 SGHKS and CDR2 YYEKEE (reference sequence). The CDR3 extends over 14 amino acids. V was pared by 0 bases and J by 6 bases, with 13 bases between. The DNA for the CDR3 is TGTGCCAGCAGCTTGGCTTTAGAGTATTCCGAGCAGTACTTC. It yields the protein CASSLALEYSEQYF.

This chain uses TRBV11-2 with TRBJ1-2, with D possibly being TRBD1 (5 bases). CDR1 is SGHAT and CDR2 is FQNNGV in the germline V gene. The CDR3 covers 13 residues. V was cut by 2 bases and J by 10 bases, with 14 bases left in between. The CDR3 spells CASSLRRQGFYTF. The CDR3 DNA is TGTGCCAGCAGCTTAAGGCGGCAGGGTTTCTACACCTTC.

The V and J genes are TRBV4-1 and TRBJ1-4; 9 bases line up with TRBD1. After removal of 0 bases from V and 7 bases from J, the junction contained 3 bases not matched to a gene. Germline-derived CDR1 and CDR2 are MGHRA and YSYEKL. The CDR3 is made up of 15 amino acids. CDR3 coding DNA: TGCGCCAGCAGCCAAGATACAGGGGGCCTTGAAAAACTGTTTTTT. This codes for CASSQDTGGLEKLFF.

V gene TRBV7-9 combines with J gene TRBJ2-5, with D maybe TRBD2 (6 bases). Germline CDR1 SEHNR, CDR2 FQNEAQ (reference sequence). The CDR3 sequence is 16 residues long. V lost 0 bases and J lost 1, with 12 bases in between. In DNA, the CDR3 is TGTGCCAGCAGCTTAGCGCGGGATCTACTCCAAGAGACCCAGTACTTC. It codes for CASSLARDLLQETQYF. The entire variable domain, with the rest obtained from reference TRBV7-9 and TRBJ2-5, is as follows: DTGVSQNPRHKITKRGQNVTFRCDPISEHNRLYWYRQTLGQGPEFLTYFQNEAQLEKSRLLSDRFSAERPKGSFSTLEIQRTEQGDSAMYLCASSLARDLLQETQYFGPGTRLLVL.

The V call is TRBV11-2, the J call TRBJ2-3; 10 positions match TRBD2. The CDR3 contains 16 residues. Germline V gives CDR1 SGHAT, CDR2 FQNNGV. V was pared by 5 bases and J by 11 bases, with 16 bases of the junction left unmatched. CDR3 protein: CASSRDRAGGLVQQYF. CDR3 DNA sequence: TGTGCCAGCAGCCGTGACAGAGCGGGGGGGCTGGTACAGCAGTATTTT.

The genes are TRBV15 and TRBJ2-7; TRBD1 might be the D (8 bases). Trimming removed 5 bases at V and 6 bases at J, with 17 bases between. The CDR3 is 14 residues long. The germline CDR1 and CDR2 sequences are LNHNV and YYDKDF (reference sequence). Written as DNA, the CDR3 is TGTGCCACCAGCTCAATGGACAGGGAGGGCGAGCAGTACTTC. It is translated as CATSSMDREGEQYF.

This chain joins TRBV7-3 and TRBJ1-1; tentatively, D is TRBD1 (6 bases). V was clipped by 2 bases and J by 4 bases, with 8 bases between them. The CDR3 contains 13 residues. Germline CDR1 is SGHTA and CDR2 is FQGTGA. CDR3 sequence: CASSLGQFTEAFF. In nucleotides, the CDR3 is TGTGCCAGCAGCTTAGGACAGTTCACTGAAGCTTTCTTT.

The rearrangement uses TRBV28 and TRBJ1-5; D remains ambiguous. Trimming left V 2 bases short and J 2 bases short, with 16 bases between. This CDR3 has 17 amino acids. Germline lookup yields CDR1 MDHEN and CDR2 SYDVKM. CDR3 region: CASSLIPARSRNQPQHF. CDR3 bases: TGTGCCAGCAGTTTAATTCCCGCGAGGAGCCGCAATCAGCCCCAGCATTTT.

The sample holds one count of this clone. The J gene is TRBJ1-1, the V gene TRBV27, with 7 bases lining up with TRBD1. The CDR3 is 16 amino acids. The V gene end was trimmed by 2 bases and the J gene end by 0 bases; junction bases not matched to a gene: 6. Germline CDR1 and CDR2: MNHEY and SMNVEV (reference sequence). Written as DNA, the CDR3 is TGTGCCAGCAGTTTAAGGGGGCGTTTGGTGAACACTGAAGCTTTCTTT. Its protein is CASSLRGRLVNTEAFF.

V is TRBV6-1 and J is TRBJ1-1, with 9 bases that match TRBD1. V lost 7 bases to trimming and J lost 2 bases; unmatched junction nucleotides: 5. CDR3 length equals 14 residues. Germline CDR1 reads MNHNS; CDR2 reads SASEGT. The DNA of the CDR3 is TGTGCCAGCAACGACAGGGGGGAAAACACTGAAGCTTTCTTT. Its translation is CASNDRGENTEAFF.

This sequence joins TRBV7-9 and TRBJ1-6; the D is unclear. V dropped 5 bases and J dropped 7 bases, with 9 bases sitting between them. This CDR3 is 13 amino acids long. CDR1 and CDR2 from the germline V gene are SEHNR and FQNEAQ (reference sequence). CDR3 in DNA: TGTGCCAGCAGCCTCACGGGAAATTCACCCCTCCACTTT. Protein: CASSLTGNSPLHF.

This clone has just a few counts. The CDR3 here is CASTKDYDSGGYTF. The DNA of the CDR3 is TGTGCCAGCACCAAGGACTACGATTCGGGAGGCTACACCTTC. The chain links TRBV6-1 to TRBJ1-2; D is unclear. Germline CDR1 is MNHNS and CDR2 is SASEGT. This CDR3 region has 14 residues. With 7 bases removed from V and 8 bases from J, the gap between germline ends came to 20 bases.

This chain joins TRBV18 and TRBJ1-5; D gene uncertain. Per germline, CDR1 KGHSH and CDR2 LQKENI. Trimming took 0 bases from V and 2 from J, leaving 11 bases between them. This CDR3 is 16 amino acids long. The CDR3 nucleotides are TGTGCCAGCTCACCACCATCGGCCCGTGGCAATCAGCCCCAGCATTTT. Its protein is CASSPPSARGNQPQHF.

The V call is TRBV27, the J call TRBJ2-7; 8 bases agree with TRBD1. The V segment lost 0 bases and the J segment 1 base; nucleotides outside the gene matches: 11. The CDR3 runs 18 residues. Germline CDR1 reads MNHEY; CDR2 reads SMNVEV (reference sequence). CDR3 residues: CASSLSGPTTGGSYEQYF. The CDR3 DNA reads TGTGCCAGCAGTTTATCGGGCCCTACAACAGGGGGATCCTACGAGCAGTACTTC.

The chain is built from TRBV6-4 and TRBJ2-3, with TRBD2 matching over 11 bases. Trimming at V came to 7 bases and at J to 5 bases, leaving 11 bases not matched to a gene. The CDR3 loop spans 16 amino acids. Per the germline V gene, CDR1 is MRHNA and CDR2 is SNTAGT. CDR3 region: CASTRLAGPHGDTQYF. DNA for the CDR3: TGTGCCAGCACCAGACTAGCGGGGCCTCACGGAGATACGCAGTATTTT.

The chain is built from TRBV6-5 and TRBJ1-5; the match to TRBD1 covers 11 bases. The CDR3 has 15 residues. Germline loops: CDR1 MNHEY, CDR2 SVGAGI. Trimming cost V 5 bases and J 3 bases; bases outside gene matches: 3. In DNA, the CDR3 is TGTGCCAGCAGTCGGGACAGGGGGATCAATCAGCCCCAGCATTTT. Amino acids: CASSRDRGINQPQHF.